What follows describes a single T cell receptor (beta chain). Its target is unknown. The germline V gene has CDR1 MGHRA and CDR2 YSYEKL. Trimming took 1 base from V and 5 from J, leaving 11 bases between them. The CDR3 is made up of 14 amino acids. The repertoire was sequenced with immunoSEQ multiplex PCR; TCRdb's copy has only in-frame clones and lacks some. The repertoire holds roughly 120,000 clones, with approximately 86% as singletons. This sample is part of a study of T cell responses to AZD1222 COVID-19 vaccine. Study findings and constraints: Only five or six people who got AZD1222 tested seropositive at baseline. Repertoires were sampled only after the peak T cell response. Vaccine-associated CD4 TCRs ranged over spike, dominating at 160-218 and 743-854.

The TCR comes from an adult in good health. The source material was peripheral blood, sampled on day 0 of AZD1222 vaccination. This chain joins TRBV4-1 and TRBJ1-2; possible D gene TRBD1, 5 bases. For the CDR3, the DNA is TGCGCCAGCAGCCAAGGCAGGGAGGGATATGGCTACACCTTC. This translates into CASSQGREGYGYTF.